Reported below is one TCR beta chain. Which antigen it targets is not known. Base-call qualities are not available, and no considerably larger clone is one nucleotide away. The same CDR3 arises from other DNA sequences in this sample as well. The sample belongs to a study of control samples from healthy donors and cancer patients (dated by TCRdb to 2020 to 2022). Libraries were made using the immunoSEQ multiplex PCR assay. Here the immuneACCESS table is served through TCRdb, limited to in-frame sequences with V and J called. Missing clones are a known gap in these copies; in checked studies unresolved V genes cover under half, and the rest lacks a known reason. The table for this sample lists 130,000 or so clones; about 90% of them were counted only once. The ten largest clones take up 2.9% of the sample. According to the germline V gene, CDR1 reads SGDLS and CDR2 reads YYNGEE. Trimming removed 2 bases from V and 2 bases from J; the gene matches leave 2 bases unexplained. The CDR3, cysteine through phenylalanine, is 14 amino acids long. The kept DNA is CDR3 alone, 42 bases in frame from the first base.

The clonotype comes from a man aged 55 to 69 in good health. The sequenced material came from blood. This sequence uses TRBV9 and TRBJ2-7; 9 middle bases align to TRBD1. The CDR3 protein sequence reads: CASSVGQGPYEQYF. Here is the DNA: TGTGCCAGCAGCGTGGGACAGGGACCCTACGAGCAGTACTTC. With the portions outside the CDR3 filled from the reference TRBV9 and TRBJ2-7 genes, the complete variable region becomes DSGVTQTPKHLITATGQRVTLRCSPRSGDLSVYWYQQSLDQGLQFLIQYYNGEERAKGNILERFSAQQFPDLHSELNLSSLELGDSALYFCASSVGQGPYEQYFGPGTRLTVT.